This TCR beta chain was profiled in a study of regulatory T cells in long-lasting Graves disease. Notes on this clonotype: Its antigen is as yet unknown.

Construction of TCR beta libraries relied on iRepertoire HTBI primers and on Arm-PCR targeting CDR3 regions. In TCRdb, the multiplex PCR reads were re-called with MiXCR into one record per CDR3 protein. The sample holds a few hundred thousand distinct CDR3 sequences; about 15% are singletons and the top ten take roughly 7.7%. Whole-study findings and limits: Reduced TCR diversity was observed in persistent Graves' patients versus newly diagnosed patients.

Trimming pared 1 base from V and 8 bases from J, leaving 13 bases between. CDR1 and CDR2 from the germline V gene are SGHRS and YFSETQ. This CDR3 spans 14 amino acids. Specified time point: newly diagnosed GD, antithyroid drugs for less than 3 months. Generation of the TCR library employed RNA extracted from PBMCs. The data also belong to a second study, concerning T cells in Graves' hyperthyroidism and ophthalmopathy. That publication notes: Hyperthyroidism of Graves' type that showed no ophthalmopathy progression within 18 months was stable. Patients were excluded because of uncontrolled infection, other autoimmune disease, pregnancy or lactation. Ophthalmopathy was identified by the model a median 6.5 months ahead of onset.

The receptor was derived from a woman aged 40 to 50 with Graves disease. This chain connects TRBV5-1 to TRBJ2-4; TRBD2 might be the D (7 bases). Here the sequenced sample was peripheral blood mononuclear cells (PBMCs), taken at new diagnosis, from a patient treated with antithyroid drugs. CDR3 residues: CASSLMGGQDIQYF. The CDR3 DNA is TGCGCCAGCAGCTTGATGGGGGGGCAGGACATTCAGTACTTC.